One sample yielded the 27 T cell receptor beta chains listed below, sequenced in a study of shared clonotypes between healthy human individuals. Clones were read by immunoSEQ multiplex PCR, and TCRdb kept only the in-frame ones, dropping some. The sample lists fewer than 3 million clones, 85% to 95% occurring once. The sequenced sample was naive CD4+ T cells from PBMCs. Noted subset: CD45RA+ positively selected. The receptors were sampled from a man younger than 30 in good health. Some clones in this sample may be carry-over from other donors' samples.

The sample holds one count of this clone. The V gene is TRBV30, the J gene TRBJ2-7, with D tentatively TRBD1 or TRBD2 (5 bases each). The CDR3 totals 13 residues. Germline V lookup: CDR1 GTSNPN, CDR2 SVGIG (reference sequence). V was shortened by 2 bases and J by 3 bases, with 11 bases between the two germline ends. CDR3 bases: TGTGCCTGGAGTTATGGGGGTGTCTACGAGCAGTACTTC. Protein product: CAWSYGGVYEQYF.

The CDR3 DNA is TGTGCCAGCAGCGAACAGGGGCGGCACACTGAAGCTTTCTTT. Protein: CASSEQGRHTEAFF. The V gene is TRBV6-1, the J gene TRBJ1-1; 7 nucleotides line up with TRBD1. This CDR3 is 14 amino acids long. Trimming cost V 6 bases and J 3 bases; bases outside gene matches: 7. Looked up from germline, CDR1 is MNHNS and CDR2 is SASEGT.

The chain has TRBV29-1 and TRBJ1-2, with D unclear. Germline CDR1 and CDR2: SQVTM and ANQGSEA. This CDR3 has 13 amino acids. Trimming left V 3 bases short and J 7 bases short, with 15 bases between. The CDR3, as DNA: TGCAGCGTTGAGGTAACACCCCGGGGTGGCTACACCTTC. Protein product: CSVEVTPRGGYTF.

The genes are TRBV2 and TRBJ2-3; no clear D. The germline gives CDR1 SNHLY, CDR2 FYNNEI. V lost 5 bases and J 6 bases, leaving 18 bases between the germline ends. The CDR3 is 15 residues long. This CDR3 reads CASSPFLDFGDTQYF. The DNA of the CDR3 is TGTGCCAGCAGTCCATTTTTGGATTTTGGGGATACGCAGTATTTT.

A word on this clone: Distinct nucleotide sequences in the sample also encode this CDR3. The chain employs TRBV5-1 and TRBJ2-1; 8 positions match TRBD2. Germline V gives CDR1 SGHRS, CDR2 YFSETQ. The J segment lost 2 bases and the V segment lost 3 bases, leaving 4 bases of the junction unmatched. CDR3 size: 15 residues. The CDR3 bases are TGCGCCAGCAGCTCCACTAGCGGTACCTACAATGAGCAGTTCTTC. Protein product: CASSSTSGTYNEQFF.

The chain uses TRBV5-4 and TRBJ1-1, with D possibly matching TRBD1 (6 bases). There are 16 residues in the CDR3. Germline V gene sequence: CDR1 SGHNT, CDR2 YYREEE (reference sequence). The V end was cut by 4 bases, the J end by 6 bases, with 22 bases between. Here the CDR3 DNA reads TGTGCCAGCAGCCCGGGCGGGGCAAGGGGGGTCCCTGAAGCTTTCTTT. The encoded protein is CASSPGGARGVPEAFF. The variable domain in full, with the rest retrieved from reference TRBV5-4 and TRBJ1-1, is ETGVTQSPTHLIKTRGQQVTLRCSSQSGHNTVSWYQQALGQGPQFIFQYYREEENGRGNFPPRFSGLQFPNYSSELNVNALELDDSALYLCASSPGGARGVPEAFFGQGTRLTVV.

The rearrangement uses TRBV28 and TRBJ1-1; D is possibly TRBD1 (5 bases). Trimming took 5 bases from V and 1 from J, leaving 20 bases between them. This CDR3 has 17 residues. Germline V gene sequence: CDR1 MDHEN, CDR2 SYDVKM. The CDR3 spells CASSLGSLWGGNTEAFF. Written as DNA, the CDR3 is TGTGCCAGCAGTCTAGGATCCCTTTGGGGGGGGAACACTGAAGCTTTCTTT.

This clone is a singleton in its sample. This chain uses TRBV11-2 with TRBJ2-6; the D gene is possibly TRBD1 (5 bases). CDR1 and CDR2 (germline): SGHAT, FQNNGV. The CDR3 consists of 15 residues. Trimming removed 5 bases at V and 1 base at J, with 9 bases between. CDR3 in amino acids: CASSHRGSGANVLTF. The CDR3 DNA reads TGTGCCAGCAGCCATAGGGGATCTGGGGCCAACGTCCTGACTTTC. The full variable domain, completed using reference TRBV11-2 and TRBJ2-6, is EAGVAQSPRYKIIEKRQSVAFWCNPISGHATLYWYQQILGQGPKLLIQFQNNGVVDDSQLPKDRFSAERLKGVDSTLKIQPAKLEDSAVYLCASSHRGSGANVLTFGAGSRLTVL.

The chain recombines TRBV5-4 with TRBJ2-1; D may be TRBD2 (6 bases). V lost 4 bases, J lost 8 bases, and 10 bases lay in between. The CDR3 has 12 amino acids. Germline CDR1 SGHNT, CDR2 YYREEE (reference sequence). CDR3 sequence reads: CASSRGGDEQFF. The CDR3 region has the DNA TGTGCCAGCAGCAGGGGAGGCGATGAGCAGTTCTTC.

The chain links TRBV5-1 to TRBJ1-1; tentatively, D is TRBD1 (5 bases). CDR3 length: 17 amino acids. The ends were cut back, 1 base at V and 1 base at J, with 17 bases in the middle. CDR1 and CDR2 from the germline V gene are SGHRS and YFSETQ. CDR3 region: CASSLSPAPGGNTEAFF. In nucleotides, the CDR3 is TGCGCCAGCAGCTTGAGTCCAGCCCCGGGGGGGAACACTGAAGCTTTCTTT.

V usage is TRBV7-7 and J usage is TRBJ2-5; maybe TRBD2 (6 bases). Germline V gene lookup returns CDR1 SSHAT and CDR2 FNYEAQ (reference sequence). The CDR3 loop spans 15 amino acids. Trimming cost V 1 base and J 5 bases, with 14 bases left between them. CDR3 loop: CASSLDLGLGETQYF. In DNA form, the CDR3 reads TGTGCCAGCAGCTTAGACCTGGGACTCGGGGAGACCCAGTACTTC.

The J gene is TRBJ2-7, the V gene TRBV5-5, with D maybe TRBD1 (6 bases). The CDR3 sequence is 13 residues long. Germline CDR1 is SGHKS and CDR2 is YYEKEE (reference sequence). Trimming pared 2 bases from V and 3 bases from J, leaving 9 bases between. The CDR3 here is CASSFGRGYEQYF. The CDR3 DNA sequence: TGTGCCAGCAGCTTCGGCAGGGGCTACGAGCAGTACTTC. Full variable domain (rest looked up from reference TRBV5-5 and TRBJ2-7): DAGVTQSPTHLIKTRGQQVTLRCSPISGHKSVSWYQQVLGQGPQFIFQYYEKEERGRGNFPDRFSARQFPNYSSELNVNALLLGDSALYLCASSFGRGYEQYFGPGTRLTVT.

This clone was seen just once. The chain's CDR3 is CASSEVGDHNEQFF. DNA for the CDR3: TGTGCCAGCAGTGAAGTCGGGGACCACAATGAGCAGTTCTTC. The V call is TRBV6-1, the J call TRBJ2-1; D is possibly TRBD1 or TRBD2 (5 bases each). This CDR3 region has 14 residues. Germline V gene data show CDR1 as MNHNS and CDR2 as SASEGT. V dropped 1 base and J dropped 5 bases, with 9 bases sitting between them.

The chain recombines TRBV15 with TRBJ2-7, with 15 positions matching TRBD2. Germline CDR1 LNHNV, CDR2 YYDKDF (reference sequence). The junction had 6 bases not matched to a gene; V was cut back by 0 bases and J by 0 bases. The CDR3 has 19 amino acids. CDR3 region: CATSRDQGTSGRSSYEQYF. In nucleotides, the CDR3 is TGTGCCACCAGCAGAGATCAGGGGACTAGCGGGAGGAGCTCCTACGAGCAGTACTTC.

This clone was seen just once. The chain recombines TRBV7-8 with TRBJ2-1; D ambiguous. The CDR3 contains 15 residues. Trimming shortened V by 3 bases and J by 6 bases, and 15 bases separated the two germline ends. Germline V CDR1 and CDR2: SGHVS, FQNEAQ. The CDR3 sequence: CASSFIRASVNEQFF. CDR3 coding DNA: TGTGCCAGCAGCTTCATAAGGGCCTCGGTCAATGAGCAGTTCTTC.

This sequence joins TRBV6-1 and TRBJ1-2; D might be TRBD1 (5 bases). The CDR3 covers 13 residues. Germline V gene data show CDR1 as MNHNS and CDR2 as SASEGT. V was clipped by 6 bases and J by 7 bases, with 15 bases between them. The DNA for the CDR3 is TGTGCCAGCAGCCTGTCGGGGCTCCTTGGCTACACCTTC. It yields the protein CASSLSGLLGYTF.

CDR3 region: CASSLGGLAQETQYF. For the CDR3, the DNA is TGTGCCAGCAGCTTAGGGGGACTAGCTCAAGAGACCCAGTACTTC. The chain carries TRBV7-3 and TRBJ2-5, with 9 bases lining up with TRBD2. V lost 2 bases to trimming and J lost 2 bases; unmatched junction nucleotides: 3. This CDR3 has 15 amino acids. Germline CDR1 and CDR2: SGHTA and FQGTGA.

This clone was seen once. The rearrangement joins TRBV9 to TRBJ2-2, with TRBD2 identical over 9 bases. CDR3 length: 18 amino acids. The junction had 9 bases not matched to a gene; V was cut back by 0 bases and J by 3 bases. CDR1 and CDR2 (germline): SGDLS, YYNGEE. CDR3 bases: TGTGCCAGCAGCGTAGGGGCTAGCGGGAACCTCTACACCGGGGAGCTGTTTTTT. This gives the protein CASSVGASGNLYTGELFF.

To note about this clone: Additional DNA sequences in this sample encode the identical CDR3. The V and J genes are TRBV5-1 and TRBJ2-1; 7 bases line up with TRBD1. The CDR3 runs to 14 residues. J lost 2 bases, V lost 4 bases, and 3 bases had no gene match. CDR1 SGHRS and CDR2 YFSETQ come from the germline V gene. The CDR3 region is CASSPQGAYNEQFF. CDR3 DNA sequence: TGCGCCAGCAGCCCCCAGGGGGCCTACAATGAGCAGTTCTTC.

This clone was recorded only once. This chain joins TRBV11-2 and TRBJ1-1; the D is unclear. From germline, CDR1 is SGHAT and CDR2 FQNNGV. V lost 6 bases and J lost 5, with 13 bases in between. This CDR3 spans 13 amino acids. CDR3 nucleotides: TGTGCCAGCAGAGCTTTGGGGAGGACTGAAGCTTTCTTT. Translating gives CASRALGRTEAFF.

The chain combines TRBV5-1 with TRBJ2-7; 7 positions match TRBD1. Trimming cost V 0 bases and J 7 bases; bases outside gene matches: 10. The CDR3 covers 15 residues. CDR1 SGHRS and CDR2 YFSETQ come from the germline V gene. CDR3 protein: CASSLGRQGIGEQYF. The CDR3 DNA reads TGCGCCAGCAGCTTGGGACGACAGGGAATCGGGGAGCAGTACTTC.

The CDR3 here is CASSPKSDPAYEQYF. In DNA, the CDR3 is TGCGCCAGCAGCCCGAAATCGGACCCGGCCTACGAGCAGTACTTC. The chain employs TRBV5-1 and TRBJ2-7; D is unclear. CDR3 length: 15 residues. Germline CDR1 and CDR2: SGHRS and YFSETQ. The V end was cut by 4 bases, the J end by 2 bases, with 16 bases between.

This sequence joins TRBV6-1 and TRBJ2-3; D is perhaps TRBD2 (6 bases). V was cut by 11 bases and J by 3 bases, with 9 bases left in between. CDR3 length: 11 amino acids. The germline V gene encodes CDR1 MNHNS and CDR2 SASEGT. CDR3 DNA: TGTGCCGGCCGGGGGACAGATACGCAGTATTTT. This gives the protein CAGRGTDTQYF.

The genes are TRBV6-6 and TRBJ1-3; no clear D gene. There are 14 residues in the CDR3. Germline V gene lookup returns CDR1 MNHNY and CDR2 SVGAGI (reference sequence). V lost 4 bases and J 0 bases, leaving 7 bases between the germline ends. The CDR3 region is CASSLPYSGNTIYF. In DNA form, the CDR3 reads TGTGCCAGCAGTTTGCCCTACTCTGGAAACACCATATATTTT.

The chain recombines TRBV18 with TRBJ1-4; 9 nucleotides match TRBD1. The J segment lost 6 bases and the V segment lost 0 bases, leaving 5 bases of the junction unmatched. The V gene's germline CDR1 is KGHSH and CDR2 LQKENI. The CDR3 has 16 residues. Here the CDR3 reads CASSPPTGTGYEKLFF. Written as DNA, the CDR3 is TGTGCCAGCTCACCACCCACCGGGACAGGGTATGAAAAACTGTTTTTT.

This chain links TRBV9 with TRBJ2-3, with 8 bases fitting TRBD2. The CDR3 consists of 16 residues. CDR1 is SGDLS, CDR2 YYNGEE, per germline. J lost 4 bases, V lost 0 bases, and 7 bases had no gene match. The CDR3 DNA sequence: TGTGCCAGCAGCGTAGGCGGTAGCGGGAACCCAGATACGCAGTATTTT. It encodes CASSVGGSGNPDTQYF.

This clone was recorded once. The chain carries TRBV11-3 and TRBJ2-1; 9 bases agree with TRBD1. The CDR3 loop spans 16 amino acids. Per the germline V gene, CDR1 is SGHNT and CDR2 is YENEEA. V dropped 1 base and J dropped 5; count of bases not matched to a gene: 6. The CDR3 nucleotides read TGTGCCAGCAGCTTAGGAGGAGGGACAGGGCACAATGAGCAGTTCTTC. It encodes CASSLGGGTGHNEQFF.